The 17 T cell receptor beta chains in this list originate from one sample, sequenced in a study of blood T cell repertoires in COVID-19. TCRdb's copy holds only in-frame clones and misses some; the assay was immunoSEQ multiplex PCR. The table lists 210,000 or so clones, roughly 87% of them singletons. Sequencing used peripheral blood. Every receptor here comes from a man aged 35-49 years with active or convalescent COVID-19.

The rearrangement links TRBV4-1 to TRBJ1-3, with D possibly TRBD1 on 6 matching bases. This CDR3 is built from 17 residues. The V gene lost 1 base and the J gene lost 11 bases, with 24 bases spanning the gap. Germline-derived CDR1 and CDR2 are MGHRA and YSYEKL. In DNA, the CDR3 is TGCGCCAGCAGCCAAGTAAGGGACGGGACACGAACGAGGTCCATATATTTT. This sequence encodes CASSQVRDGTRTRSIYF.

This sequence joins TRBV18 and TRBJ2-7; the match to TRBD2 covers 10 bases. The V segment lost 5 bases and the J segment 4 bases; nucleotides outside the gene matches: 5. CDR3 size: 14 residues. The germline V gene encodes CDR1 KGHSH and CDR2 LQKENI. CDR3 coding DNA: TGTGCCAGCTCAGGGACTAGCGCCAAGTACGAGCAGTACTTC. Translated, it gives CASSGTSAKYEQYF.

Worth noting for this clone: The junction does not match germline at one end; this may be a read error. Other DNA sequences in this specimen translate into the identical CDR3. This chain connects TRBV12-3 or TRBV12-4 to TRBJ1-2; 7 bases match TRBD1. The CDR3 is 13 amino acids. CDR3 region: CASSMGQNYGYTF. The CDR3 nucleotides read TGTGCCAGCAGTATGGGACAGAACTATGGCTATACCTTC.

V and J are TRBV2 and TRBJ1-5, with D perhaps matching TRBD1 (5 bases). Germline CDR1 SNHLY, CDR2 FYNNEI. Trimming took off 1 base at V and 4 bases at J, with 20 bases between the two ends. The CDR3 sequence is 18 residues long. The CDR3: CASSEGQGGALRNQPQHF. CDR3 sequence (DNA): TGTGCCAGCAGTGAAGGGCAGGGAGGAGCCCTGAGAAATCAGCCCCAGCATTTT.

CDR3 in amino acids: CASSVEADSSYNEQFF. DNA for the CDR3: TGTGCCAGCAGCGTAGAAGCGGATAGCTCCTACAATGAGCAGTTCTTC. The chain combines TRBV9 with TRBJ2-1; perhaps TRBD2 as D (5 bases). V lost 0 bases and J 0 bases, leaving 10 bases between the germline ends. The germline V gene encodes CDR1 SGDLS and CDR2 YYNGEE. The CDR3 contains 16 residues.

With respect to this clone: No DNA is shown, since the ends of the CDR3 on it are uncertain; the CDR3 is the one TCRdb lists. The chain joins TRBV5-4 to TRBJ1-2; the table's TRBD1 call for D was not verified on the DNA. Germline CDR1 reads SGHNT; CDR2 reads YYREEE (reference sequence). The CDR3 is 16 amino acids long, termini counted. CDR3 in amino acids: CASSMKTGRFGNGYTF.

CDR3: CSVEGQGNYEQYF. The CDR3, as DNA: TGCAGCGTCGAGGGACAGGGGAATTACGAGCAGTACTTC. V and J are TRBV29-1 and TRBJ2-7; 10 nucleotides agree with TRBD1. V shed 6 bases, J shed 4 bases, and the junction held 6 bases outside the gene matches. The CDR3 spans 13 residues. Germline values: CDR1 SQVTM, CDR2 ANQGSEA.

This chain joins TRBV9 and TRBJ1-3; unclear D gene. V lost 0 bases and J lost 3, with 7 bases in between. The CDR3 extends over 14 amino acids. Looked up from germline, CDR1 is SGDLS and CDR2 is YYNGEE. The CDR3 is CASSVGHRGNTIYF. CDR3 DNA sequence: TGTGCCAGCAGCGTAGGGCACCGTGGAAACACCATATATTTT.

CDR3 DNA: TGTGCCAGCAGTTTCGACGGGTCGTTGATGCCCCAGCATTTT. Its translation: CASSFDGSLMPQHF. The gene calls are TRBV28 and TRBJ1-5; the D is unclear. The CDR3 is made up of 14 amino acids. Germline V gene lookup returns CDR1 MDHEN and CDR2 SYDVKM. Between the trimmed V and J ends, which lost 3 bases and 9 bases, there was a span of 15 bases.

This rearrangement joins TRBV5-1 to TRBJ2-1, with 8 bases aligning to TRBD1. Germline loops: CDR1 SGHRS, CDR2 YFSETQ. Trimming cost V 3 bases and J 2 bases; bases outside gene matches: 10. This CDR3 region has 17 residues. This chain's CDR3 is CASSSYQDRGTYNEQFF. CDR3 DNA sequence: TGCGCCAGCAGCTCTTATCAAGACAGGGGTACCTACAATGAGCAGTTCTTC. The variable domain in full, with the rest retrieved from reference TRBV5-1 and TRBJ2-1, is KAGVTQTPRYLIKTRGQQVTLSCSPISGHRSVSWYQQTPGQGLQFLFEYFSETQRNKGNFPGRFSGRQFSNSRSEMNVSTLELGDSALYLCASSSYQDRGTYNEQFFGPGTRLTVL.

The chain recombines TRBV19 with TRBJ2-1; TRBD2 agrees at 13 bases. CDR1 and CDR2 (germline): LNHDA, SQIVND (reference sequence). CDR3 length equals 15 residues. Losses at the gene ends were 5 bases for V and 4 bases for J; bases not matched to a gene: 2. The CDR3 sequence: CASSQTSGGYNEQFF. The CDR3 DNA is TGTGCCAGTAGTCAGACTAGCGGGGGGTACAATGAGCAGTTCTTC.

The rearrangement links TRBV3-1 (or the pseudogene TRBV3-2) to TRBJ1-1; tentatively, D is TRBD1 (5 bases). Deletions cut 6 bases from V and 0 bases from J, with 11 bases between. The CDR3 loop spans 14 amino acids. Germline CDR1 is LGHDT and CDR2 is YNNKEL (reference sequence). This chain's CDR3 is CASSRGVMNTEAFF. The CDR3 DNA follows: TGTGCCAGCAGTCGGGGGGTTATGAACACTGAAGCTTTCTTT.

The gene calls are TRBV4-1 and TRBJ1-5; D gene ambiguous. This CDR3 is 13 amino acids long. V lost 3 bases to trimming and J lost 4 bases, with 7 bases between them. Germline-derived CDR1 and CDR2 are MGHRA and YSYEKL. CDR3 in amino acids: CASSHPRNQPQHF. The DNA for the CDR3 is TGCGCCAGCAGCCACCCGAGGAATCAGCCCCAGCATTTT.

CDR3 nucleotide sequence: TGTGCCAGTAGTATAGTACTCAGGAGGACCGCTAACTATGGCTACACCTTC. Protein sequence: CASSIVLRRTANYGYTF. The chain links TRBV19 to TRBJ1-2; D unresolved. The V gene's germline CDR1 is LNHDA and CDR2 SQIVND (reference sequence). The V end lost 1 base, the J end lost 0 bases, and 15 bases lay between the germline ends. The CDR3 runs 17 residues.

This chain uses TRBV9 with TRBJ1-4; maybe TRBD1 (5 bases). The V gene lost 0 bases and the J gene lost 3 bases, with 12 bases spanning the gap. The length of the CDR3 is 16 residues. Germline V gene sequence: CDR1 SGDLS, CDR2 YYNGEE. CDR3 sequence reads: CASSVAQGVANEKLFF. CDR3 DNA: TGTGCCAGCAGCGTAGCTCAAGGGGTGGCTAATGAAAAACTGTTTTTT. The full variable domain, with the rest looked up from reference TRBV9 and TRBJ1-4, is DSGVTQTPKHLITATGQRVTLRCSPRSGDLSVYWYQQSLDQGLQFLIQYYNGEERAKGNILERFSAQQFPDLHSELNLSSLELGDSALYFCASSVAQGVANEKLFFGSGTQLSVL.

V is TRBV11-2 and J is TRBJ2-3, with 14 bases matching TRBD2. Trimming removed 5 bases from V and 8 bases from J; junction bases left unmatched: 9. Germline values: CDR1 SGHAT, CDR2 FQNNGV. The CDR3 spans 16 residues. CDR3 loop: CASSRLAGGAWSTQYF. The CDR3 DNA sequence: TGTGCCAGCAGCCGACTAGCGGGGGGGGCTTGGAGTACGCAGTATTTT.

The chain links TRBV28 to TRBJ1-4; D perhaps matches TRBD1 (5 bases). This CDR3 comprises 14 residues. The V end lost 5 bases, the J end lost 9 bases, and 16 bases lay between the germline ends. In germline, CDR1 is MDHEN, CDR2 SYDVKM. The CDR3 loop is CASSLDTGRQKLFF. In DNA, the CDR3 is TGTGCCAGCAGTCTGGACACGGGGAGGCAAAAACTGTTTTTT. The whole variable domain, remainder taken from reference TRBV28 and TRBJ1-4, is DVKVTQSSRYLVKRTGEKVFLECVQDMDHENMFWYRQDPGLGLRLIYFSYDVKMKEKGDIPEGYSVSREKKERFSLILESASTNQTSMYLCASSLDTGRQKLFFGSGTQLSVL.